In its sample, the clone carrying this T cell receptor (beta chain) was seen many times. The target antigen is unknown. TCRdb processed the 5' RACE reads anew with MiXCR; each CDR3 protein has one entry. The sample has about 180,000 distinct CDR3 sequences, approximately 16% seen once. The data originate from a study of T-cell memory formation after mild COVID-19. Study as a whole: For the most part, TCR clusters were specific to one donor. Findings and limits, study-wide: Some SARS-CoV-2-responding clones were already detected in memory before infection. Shrinking CD4+ clones resided mostly in CM and EM, and CD8+ ones in EMRA. The authors left the SARS-CoV-2 specificity of second-wave clones peaking on day 37 unconfirmed.

The CDR3 spans 14 residues. V lost 0 bases, J lost 7 bases, and 10 bases lay in between. From germline, CDR1 is KGHSH and CDR2 LQKENI. Sequenced: PBMCs or a T cell subset sorted from them (not recorded which). The chain recombines TRBV18 with TRBJ2-1; D call uncertain. The sequence was obtained from an adult woman who had mild COVID-19 (a few samples of this study predate the infection). Cell type and time point are not known. DNA for the CDR3: TGTGCCAGCTCACCACCATACAGTGGGAATGAGCAGTTCTTC. Protein product: CASSPPYSGNEQFF.